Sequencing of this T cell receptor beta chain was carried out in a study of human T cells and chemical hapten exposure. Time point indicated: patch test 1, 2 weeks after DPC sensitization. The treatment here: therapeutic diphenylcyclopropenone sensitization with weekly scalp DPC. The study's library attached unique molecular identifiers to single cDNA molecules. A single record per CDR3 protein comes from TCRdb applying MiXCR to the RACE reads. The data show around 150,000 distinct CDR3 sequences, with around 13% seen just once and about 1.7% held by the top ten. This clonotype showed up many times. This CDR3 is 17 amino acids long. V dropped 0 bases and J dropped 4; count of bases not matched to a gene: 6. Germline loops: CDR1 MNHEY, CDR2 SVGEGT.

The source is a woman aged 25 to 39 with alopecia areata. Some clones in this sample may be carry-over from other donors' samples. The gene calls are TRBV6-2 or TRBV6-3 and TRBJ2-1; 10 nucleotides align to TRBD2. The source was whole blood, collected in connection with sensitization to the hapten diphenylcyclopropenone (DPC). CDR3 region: CASSYSGLAGVYNEQFF. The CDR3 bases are TGTGCCAGCAGTTACTCCGGGCTAGCGGGAGTGTACAATGAGCAGTTCTTC.